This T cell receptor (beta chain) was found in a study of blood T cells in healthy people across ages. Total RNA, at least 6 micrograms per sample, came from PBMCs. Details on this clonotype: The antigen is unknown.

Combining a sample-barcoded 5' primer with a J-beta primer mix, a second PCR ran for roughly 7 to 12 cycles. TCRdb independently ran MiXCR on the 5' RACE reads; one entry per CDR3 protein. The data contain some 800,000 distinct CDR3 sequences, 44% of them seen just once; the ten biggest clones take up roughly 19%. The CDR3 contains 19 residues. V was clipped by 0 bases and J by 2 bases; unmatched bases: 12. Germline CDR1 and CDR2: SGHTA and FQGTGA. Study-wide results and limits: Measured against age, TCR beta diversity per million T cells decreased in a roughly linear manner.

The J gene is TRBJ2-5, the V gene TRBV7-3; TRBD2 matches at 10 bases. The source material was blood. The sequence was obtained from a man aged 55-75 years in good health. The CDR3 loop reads CASSLTSPERGGEQETQYF. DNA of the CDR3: TGTGCCAGCAGCTTAACGAGCCCGGAGCGGGGGGGCGAACAAGAGACCCAGTACTTC.